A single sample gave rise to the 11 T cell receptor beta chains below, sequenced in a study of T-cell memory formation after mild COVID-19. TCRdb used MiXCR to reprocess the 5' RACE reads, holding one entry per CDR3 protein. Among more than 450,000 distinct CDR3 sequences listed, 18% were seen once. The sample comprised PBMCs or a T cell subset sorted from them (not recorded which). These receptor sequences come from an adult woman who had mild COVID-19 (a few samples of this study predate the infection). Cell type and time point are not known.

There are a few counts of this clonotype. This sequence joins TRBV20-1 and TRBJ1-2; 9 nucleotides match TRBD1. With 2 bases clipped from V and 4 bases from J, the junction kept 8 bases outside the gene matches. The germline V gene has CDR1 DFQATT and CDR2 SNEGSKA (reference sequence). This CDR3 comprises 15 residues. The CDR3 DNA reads TGCAGTGCTAGACTTCACAGGGGGCAAAGCTATGGCTACACCTTC. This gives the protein CSARLHRGQSYGYTF.

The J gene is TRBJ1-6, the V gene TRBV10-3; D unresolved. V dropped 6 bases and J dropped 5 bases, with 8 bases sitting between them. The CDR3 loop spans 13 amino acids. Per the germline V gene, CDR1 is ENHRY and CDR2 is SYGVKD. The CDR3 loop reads CAIRRADNSPLHF. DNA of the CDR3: TGTGCCATCAGGAGGGCCGATAATTCACCCCTCCACTTT.

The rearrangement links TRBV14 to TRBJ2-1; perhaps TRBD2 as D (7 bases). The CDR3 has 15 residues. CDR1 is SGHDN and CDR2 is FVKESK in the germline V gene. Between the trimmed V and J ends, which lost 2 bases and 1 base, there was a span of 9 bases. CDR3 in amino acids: CASSQRGGSYNEQFF. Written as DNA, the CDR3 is TGTGCCAGCAGCCAAAGGGGGGGTTCCTACAATGAGCAGTTCTTC.

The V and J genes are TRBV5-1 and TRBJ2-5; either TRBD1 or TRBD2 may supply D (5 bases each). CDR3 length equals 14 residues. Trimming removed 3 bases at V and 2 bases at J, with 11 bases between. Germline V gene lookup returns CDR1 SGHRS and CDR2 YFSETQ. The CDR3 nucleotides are TGCGCCAGCAGCTCTAGGGACGGACAAGAGACCCAGTACTTC. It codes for CASSSRDGQETQYF.

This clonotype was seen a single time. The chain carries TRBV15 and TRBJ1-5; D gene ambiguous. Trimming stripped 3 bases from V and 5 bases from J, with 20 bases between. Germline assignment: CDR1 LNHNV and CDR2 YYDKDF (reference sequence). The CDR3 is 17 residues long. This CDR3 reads CATSSESDWYNHQPQHF. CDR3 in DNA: TGTGCCACCAGCAGTGAATCCGATTGGTACAACCATCAGCCCCAGCATTTT.

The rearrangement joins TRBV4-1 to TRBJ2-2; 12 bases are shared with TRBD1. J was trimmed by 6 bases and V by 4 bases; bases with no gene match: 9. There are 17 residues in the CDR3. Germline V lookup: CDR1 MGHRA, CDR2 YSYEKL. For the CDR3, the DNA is TGCGCCAGCAGCCTCCGGAGGGGGGACAGGGGGCCCGGGGAGCTGTTTTTT. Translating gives CASSLRRGDRGPGELFF.

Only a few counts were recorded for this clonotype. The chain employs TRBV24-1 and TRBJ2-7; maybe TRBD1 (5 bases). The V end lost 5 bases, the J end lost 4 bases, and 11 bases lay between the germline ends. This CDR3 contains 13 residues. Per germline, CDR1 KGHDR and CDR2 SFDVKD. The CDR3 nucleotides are TGTGCCACCAGTGGACAGCCGCCTTACGAGCAGTACTTC. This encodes CATSGQPPYEQYF.

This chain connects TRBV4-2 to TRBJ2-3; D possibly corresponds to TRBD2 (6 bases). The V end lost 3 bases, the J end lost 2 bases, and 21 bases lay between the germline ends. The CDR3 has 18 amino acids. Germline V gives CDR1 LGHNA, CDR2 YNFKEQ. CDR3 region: CASSQQMATGTLTDTQYF. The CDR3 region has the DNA TGTGCCAGCAGCCAGCAAATGGCTACCGGGACTCTCACAGATACGCAGTATTTT.

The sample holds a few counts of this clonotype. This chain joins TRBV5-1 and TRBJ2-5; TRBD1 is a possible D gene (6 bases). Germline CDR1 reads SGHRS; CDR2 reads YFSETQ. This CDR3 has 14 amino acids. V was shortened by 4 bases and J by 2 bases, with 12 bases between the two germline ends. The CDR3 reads CASSLMTGQETQYF. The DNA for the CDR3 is TGCGCCAGCAGCCTGATGACAGGACAAGAGACCCAGTACTTC. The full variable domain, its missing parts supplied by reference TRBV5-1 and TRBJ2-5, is KAGVTQTPRYLIKTRGQQVTLSCSPISGHRSVSWYQQTPGQGLQFLFEYFSETQRNKGNFPGRFSGRQFSNSRSEMNVSTLELGDSALYLCASSLMTGQETQYFGPGTRLLVL.

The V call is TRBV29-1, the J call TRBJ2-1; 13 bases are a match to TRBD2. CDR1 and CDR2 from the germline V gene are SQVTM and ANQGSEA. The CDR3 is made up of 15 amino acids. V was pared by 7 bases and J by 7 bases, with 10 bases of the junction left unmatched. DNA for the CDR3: TGCAGCGCTTCACCGACTAGCGGGAGGAATAATGAGCAGTTCTTC. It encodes CSASPTSGRNNEQFF.

CDR3 sequence reads: CAWIRTTTVGGYTF. The CDR3 DNA sequence: TGTGCCTGGATTCGTACGACAACGGTGGGTGGCTACACCTTC. This sequence joins TRBV30 and TRBJ1-2; D gene ambiguous. CDR1 is GTSNPN, CDR2 SVGIG, per germline (reference sequence). V lost 4 bases and J lost 7, with 19 bases in between. This CDR3 region has 14 residues.